This T cell receptor (beta chain) was found in a study of T cell responses to AZD1222 COVID-19 vaccine. In the case of this clone: Its antigen is not identified. The sample has other DNA sequences that encode this CDR3 too.

The CDR3 covers 11 residues. V was trimmed by 3 bases and J by 7 bases, leaving 9 bases between them. The germline V gene has CDR1 GTSNPN and CDR2 SVGIG (reference sequence). Overall study results and limits: Females made up more of the donors, who were largely white British, and clonal diversity may have come out too low. The study sampled repertoires only after the peak T cell response. Reports say nearly half of spike-specific TCRs go after unmutated variant regions. The span of vaccine-associated CD4 TCRs extended across spike, with dominance at 160-218 and 743-854.

Here immunoSEQ multiplex PCR was the method, and the copy in TCRdb shows in-frame clones only, minus some. The sample gives under 150,000 clones, 80% to 90% of which show up once; 1.6% is in the top ten. The V call is TRBV30, the J call TRBJ1-1; the D is unclear. The source is an adult in good health. Specimen: peripheral blood, collected on day 0 of AZD1222 vaccination. The CDR3 loop reads CAWRTGVEAFF. DNA of the CDR3: TGTGCCTGGAGGACCGGGGTTGAAGCTTTCTTT.